This T cell receptor (beta chain) was profiled in a study of post-analysis software for immune sequencing data (dated by TCRdb to the mid-2010s). With regard to the full study: Recorded disease courses included relapsing-remitting, secondary progressive and progressive-relapsing multiple sclerosis, with some patients lacking subtype annotation. The patient repertoires were set against 10 or so previously published healthy control repertoires from donors whose ages ranged from roughly 6 to 26 years. A subset of samples was prepared in parallel using single-end sample barcoding, then pooled and co-amplified after Illumina adapter ligation. Broad study findings and their caveats: Strong co-clustering of samples prepared in the same batch was shown by direct clustering with F measure, prompting a batch-effect correction. Significantly lower normalized Chao1 diversity was found in multiple sclerosis patients than in controls, suggesting substantial peripheral T-cell clonal expansion. Significantly higher frequencies in patients than in controls were found for five or six TRBV segments, including TRBV5-6, TRBV5-1 and TRBV20-1. The control group was slightly older than the multiple sclerosis patient group.

To prepare the library, PCR was applied. For sequencing, an Illumina HiSeq 2500 was employed. Unique molecular identifiers were incorporated into TCR beta cDNA libraries to reduce PCR and sequencing biases. Approximately 500,000 cDNA molecules were obtained for every 1 to 10 million input T cells, so each molecule roughly corresponded to one T cell. The same protocol used for the earlier healthy control dataset was applied to prepare and sequence the patient libraries. Within a given batch, samples were prepared together, multiplexed and sequenced on the same HiSeq lane. In the source study's methods: Raw barcoded reads were processed with MIGEC, discarding single-read molecular identifier groups before consensus assembly and CDR3 extraction. VDJtools was used for post-analysis of the clonotype tables, with diversity normalized by down-sampling every dataset to the smallest sample size. Repertoire overlap clustering matched CDR3 amino acid but not nucleotide sequences to correct batch-related cross-sample contamination. Through fastp at Q25 and MiXCR, TCRdb rebuilt clones from the public reads, retaining in-frame beta chains. Rows with a matching CDR3 protein are joined into one entry that keeps the most common DNA and genes. The V and J calls and clone size come from TCRdb's table, not from the authors' own analysis. Present in this sample are some 690,000 distinct CDR3 sequences, about 27% of which were seen just once. The ten biggest clones cover around 0.56% of the sample.

TCR beta repertoires were profiled from peripheral blood of 10 to 15 young patients with multiple sclerosis to demonstrate the VDJtools post-analysis software. The multiple sclerosis patients were children and adolescents ranging in age from about 6 to 16 years. Sequences SGHTA (CDR1) and FQGNSA (CDR2) are obtained from the germline V gene. V drops 5 bases and J drops 5 bases, leaving 15 bases in between. Including the terminal cysteine and phenylalanine, the CDR3 comprises 15 residues. The retained sequence is limited to the CDR3, 45 bases, with the frame set at the first base. In its sample, this clonotype was seen a few times. Its antigen is still unknown. No per-base quality is available; no much larger clone lies one base away.

The chain couples TRBV7-2 to TRBJ1-4; 6 matching bases give a weak D call of TRBD1. Sequencing used blood. The TCR sequence derives from a girl aged 10-17 years with multiple sclerosis. The sequenced DNA is TGTGCCAGCAGCAAAGTGGACAGAGGGAATGAAAAACTGTTTTTT. Its translation reads: CASSKVDRGNEKLFF.